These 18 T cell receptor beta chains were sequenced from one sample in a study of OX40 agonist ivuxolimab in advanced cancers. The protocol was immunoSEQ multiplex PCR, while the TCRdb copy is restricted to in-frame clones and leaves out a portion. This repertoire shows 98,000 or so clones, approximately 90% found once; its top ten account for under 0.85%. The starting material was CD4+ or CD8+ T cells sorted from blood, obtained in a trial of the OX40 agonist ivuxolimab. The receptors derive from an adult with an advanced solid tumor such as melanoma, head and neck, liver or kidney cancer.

The CDR3 region is CAIQGSSSYNEQFF. The CDR3 DNA sequence: TGTGCCATCCAGGGTTCTAGCTCCTACAATGAGCAGTTCTTC. The V call is TRBV10-3, the J call TRBJ2-1; tentative D call: TRBD1 (5 bases). V lost 8 bases and J lost 0, with 11 bases in between. The CDR3 runs 14 residues. Per germline, CDR1 ENHRY and CDR2 SYGVKD.

CDR3 sequence reads: CASSPRTSGTSYEQYF. In DNA, the CDR3 is TGTGCCAGCAGCCCGCGGACTAGCGGTACGTCCTACGAGCAGTACTTC. This chain joins TRBV11-2 and TRBJ2-7; 10 bases align to TRBD2. V gave up 5 bases and J gave up 1 base; unmatched junction bases: 8. The germline CDR1 and CDR2 sequences are SGHAT and FQNNGV. The CDR3 sequence is 16 residues long.

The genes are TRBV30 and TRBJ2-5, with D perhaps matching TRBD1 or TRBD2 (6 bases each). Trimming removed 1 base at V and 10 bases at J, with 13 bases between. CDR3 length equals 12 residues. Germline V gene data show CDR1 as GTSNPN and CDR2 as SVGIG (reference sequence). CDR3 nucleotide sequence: TGTGCCTGGAGTGCGGGGGCCGGGGACCAGTACTTC. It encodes CAWSAGAGDQYF.

The CDR3 sequence is CASSETDYGYTF. In nucleotides, the CDR3 is TGTGCCAGCAGTGAAACAGACTATGGCTACACCTTC. The chain combines TRBV6-1 with TRBJ1-2; D is undetermined. The CDR3 has 12 residues. V gave up 2 bases and J gave up 3 bases, with 4 bases separating them. Per germline, CDR1 MNHNS and CDR2 SASEGT.

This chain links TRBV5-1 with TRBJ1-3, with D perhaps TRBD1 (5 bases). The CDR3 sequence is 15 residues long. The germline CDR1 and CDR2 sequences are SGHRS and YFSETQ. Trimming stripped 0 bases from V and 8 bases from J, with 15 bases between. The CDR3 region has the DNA TGCGCCAGCAGCTTGGGGGGGACTTCTCAATACACCATATATTTT. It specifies CASSLGGTSQYTIYF.

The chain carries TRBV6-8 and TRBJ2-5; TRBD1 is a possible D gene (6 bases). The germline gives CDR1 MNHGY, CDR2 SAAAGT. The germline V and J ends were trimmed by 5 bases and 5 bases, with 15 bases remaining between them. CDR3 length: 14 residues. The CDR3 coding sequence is TGTGCCAGCAGTCCCACAGGGTACCGGGAGACCCAGTACTTC. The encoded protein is CASSPTGYRETQYF.

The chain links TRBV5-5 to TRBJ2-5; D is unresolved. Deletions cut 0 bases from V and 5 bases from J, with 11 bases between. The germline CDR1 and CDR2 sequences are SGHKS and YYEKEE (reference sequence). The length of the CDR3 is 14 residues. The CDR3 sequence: CASSLGSGPETQYF. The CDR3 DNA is TGTGCCAGCAGCTTGGGATCCGGGCCGGAGACCCAGTACTTC. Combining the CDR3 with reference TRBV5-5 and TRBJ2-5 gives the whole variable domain DAGVTQSPTHLIKTRGQQVTLRCSPISGHKSVSWYQQVLGQGPQFIFQYYEKEERGRGNFPDRFSARQFPNYSSELNVNALLLGDSALYLCASSLGSGPETQYFGPGTRLLVL.

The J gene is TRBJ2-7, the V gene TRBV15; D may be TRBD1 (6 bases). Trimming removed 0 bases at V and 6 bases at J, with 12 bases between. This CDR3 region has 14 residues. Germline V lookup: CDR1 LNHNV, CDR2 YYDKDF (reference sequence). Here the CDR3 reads CATSRDFQGTEQYF. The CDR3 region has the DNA TGTGCCACCAGCAGAGACTTTCAGGGGACCGAGCAGTACTTC.

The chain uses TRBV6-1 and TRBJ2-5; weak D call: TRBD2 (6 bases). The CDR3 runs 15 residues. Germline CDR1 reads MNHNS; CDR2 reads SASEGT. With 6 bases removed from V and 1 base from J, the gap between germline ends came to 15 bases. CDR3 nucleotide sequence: TGTGCCAGCAGCGTAGCGGCGACTTTCCAAGAGACCCAGTACTTC. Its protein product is CASSVAATFQETQYF.

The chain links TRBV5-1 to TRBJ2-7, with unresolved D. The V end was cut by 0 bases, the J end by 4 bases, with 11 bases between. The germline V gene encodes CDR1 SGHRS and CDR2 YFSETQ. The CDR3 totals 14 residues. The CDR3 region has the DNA TGCGCCAGCAGCTTGGTTTACGGCGCGTACGAGCAGTACTTC. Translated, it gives CASSLVYGAYEQYF.

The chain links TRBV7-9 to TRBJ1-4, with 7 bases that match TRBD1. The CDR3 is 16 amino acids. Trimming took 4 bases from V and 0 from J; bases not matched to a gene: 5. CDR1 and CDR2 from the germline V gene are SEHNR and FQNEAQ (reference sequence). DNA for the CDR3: TGTGCCAGCAGCTCCCCGACAGGGACAACTAATGAAAAACTGTTTTTT. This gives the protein CASSSPTGTTNEKLFF.

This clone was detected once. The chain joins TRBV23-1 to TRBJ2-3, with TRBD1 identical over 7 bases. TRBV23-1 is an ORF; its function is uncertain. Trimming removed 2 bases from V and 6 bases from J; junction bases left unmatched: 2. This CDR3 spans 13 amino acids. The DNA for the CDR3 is TGCGCCAGCAGTCAAGGGACAGTCGATACGCAGTATTTT. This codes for CASSQGTVDTQYF.

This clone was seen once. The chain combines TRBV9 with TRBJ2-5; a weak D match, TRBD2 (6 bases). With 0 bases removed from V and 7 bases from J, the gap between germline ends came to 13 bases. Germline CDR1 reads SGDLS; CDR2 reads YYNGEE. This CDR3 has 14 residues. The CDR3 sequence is CASSVVGTGGTQYF. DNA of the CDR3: TGTGCCAGCAGCGTAGTTGGGACTGGCGGGACCCAGTACTTC.

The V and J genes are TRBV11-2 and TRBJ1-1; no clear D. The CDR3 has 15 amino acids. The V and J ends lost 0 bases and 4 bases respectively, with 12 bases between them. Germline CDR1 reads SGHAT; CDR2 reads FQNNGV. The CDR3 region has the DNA TGTGCCAGCAGCTTAGACCCCGCCCTCCGCACTGAAGCTTTCTTT. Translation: CASSLDPALRTEAFF.

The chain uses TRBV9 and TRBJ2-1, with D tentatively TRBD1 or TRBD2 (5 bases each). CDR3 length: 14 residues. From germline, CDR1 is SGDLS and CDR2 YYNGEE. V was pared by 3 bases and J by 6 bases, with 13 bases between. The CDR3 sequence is CASSARGPGNEQFF. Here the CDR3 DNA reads TGTGCCAGCAGCGCTCGGGGACCCGGCAATGAGCAGTTCTTC.

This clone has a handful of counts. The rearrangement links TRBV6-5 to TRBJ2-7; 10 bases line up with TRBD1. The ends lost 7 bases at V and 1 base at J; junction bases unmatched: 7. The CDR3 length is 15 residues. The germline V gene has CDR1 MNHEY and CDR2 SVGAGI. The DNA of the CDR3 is TGTGCCAGCACTACCGCGGACAGGGGGTCCTACGAGCAGTACTTC. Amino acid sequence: CASTTADRGSYEQYF.

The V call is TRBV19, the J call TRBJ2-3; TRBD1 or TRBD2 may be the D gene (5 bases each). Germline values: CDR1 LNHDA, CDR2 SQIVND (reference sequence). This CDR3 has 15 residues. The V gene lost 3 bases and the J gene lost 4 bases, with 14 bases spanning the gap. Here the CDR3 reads CASSILRDASDTQYF. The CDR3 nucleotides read TGTGCCAGTAGTATTCTCAGGGACGCCTCAGATACGCAGTATTTT.

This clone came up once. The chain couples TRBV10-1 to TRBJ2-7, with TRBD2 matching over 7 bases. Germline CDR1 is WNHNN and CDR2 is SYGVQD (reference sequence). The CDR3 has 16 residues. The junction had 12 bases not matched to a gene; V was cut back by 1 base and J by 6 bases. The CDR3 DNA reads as TGCGCCAGCAGTGAGTTAGCTAGCGGCTCCCGGAGCGAGCAGTACTTC. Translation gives CASSELASGSRSEQYF.